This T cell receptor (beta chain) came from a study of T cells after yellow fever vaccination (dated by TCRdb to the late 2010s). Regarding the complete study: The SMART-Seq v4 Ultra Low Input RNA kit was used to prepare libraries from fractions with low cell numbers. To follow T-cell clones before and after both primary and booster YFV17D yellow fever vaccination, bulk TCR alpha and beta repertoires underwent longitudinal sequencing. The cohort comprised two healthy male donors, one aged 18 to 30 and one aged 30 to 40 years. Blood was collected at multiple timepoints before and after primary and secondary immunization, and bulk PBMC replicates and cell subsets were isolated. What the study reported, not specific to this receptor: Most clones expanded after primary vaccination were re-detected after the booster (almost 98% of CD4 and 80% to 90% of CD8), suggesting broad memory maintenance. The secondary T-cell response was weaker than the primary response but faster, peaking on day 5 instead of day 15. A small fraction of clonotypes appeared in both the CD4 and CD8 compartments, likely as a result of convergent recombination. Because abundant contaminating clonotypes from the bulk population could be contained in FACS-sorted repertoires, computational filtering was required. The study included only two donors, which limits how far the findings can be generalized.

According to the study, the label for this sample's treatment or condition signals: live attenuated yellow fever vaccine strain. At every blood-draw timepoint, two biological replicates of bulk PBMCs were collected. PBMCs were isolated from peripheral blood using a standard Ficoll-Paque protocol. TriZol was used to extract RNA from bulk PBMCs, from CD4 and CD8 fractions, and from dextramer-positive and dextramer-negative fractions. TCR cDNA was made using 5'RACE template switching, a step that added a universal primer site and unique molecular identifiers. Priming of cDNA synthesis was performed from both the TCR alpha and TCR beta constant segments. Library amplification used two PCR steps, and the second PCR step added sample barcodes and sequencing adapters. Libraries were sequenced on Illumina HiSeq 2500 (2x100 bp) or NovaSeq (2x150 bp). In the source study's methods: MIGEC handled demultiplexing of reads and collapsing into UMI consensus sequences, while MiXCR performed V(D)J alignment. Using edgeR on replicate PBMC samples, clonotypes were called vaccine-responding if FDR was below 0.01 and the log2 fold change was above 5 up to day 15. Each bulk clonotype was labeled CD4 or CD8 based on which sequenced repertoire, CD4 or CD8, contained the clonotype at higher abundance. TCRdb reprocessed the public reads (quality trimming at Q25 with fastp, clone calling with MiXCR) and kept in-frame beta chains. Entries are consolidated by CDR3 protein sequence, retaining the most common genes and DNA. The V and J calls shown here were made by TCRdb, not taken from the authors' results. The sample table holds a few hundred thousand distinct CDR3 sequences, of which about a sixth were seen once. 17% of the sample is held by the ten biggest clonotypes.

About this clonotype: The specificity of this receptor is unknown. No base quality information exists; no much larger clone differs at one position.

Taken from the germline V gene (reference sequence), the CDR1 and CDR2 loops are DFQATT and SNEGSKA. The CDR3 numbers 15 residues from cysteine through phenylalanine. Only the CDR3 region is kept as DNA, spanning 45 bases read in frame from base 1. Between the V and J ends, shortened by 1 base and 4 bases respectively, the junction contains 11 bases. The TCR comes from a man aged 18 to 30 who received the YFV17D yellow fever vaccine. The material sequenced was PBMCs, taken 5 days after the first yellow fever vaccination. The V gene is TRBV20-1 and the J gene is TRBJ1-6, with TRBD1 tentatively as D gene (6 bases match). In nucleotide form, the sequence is TGCAGTGCTAGAGGTGTCGGACAGTATAATTCACCCCTCCACTTT. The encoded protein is CSARGVGQYNSPLHF.